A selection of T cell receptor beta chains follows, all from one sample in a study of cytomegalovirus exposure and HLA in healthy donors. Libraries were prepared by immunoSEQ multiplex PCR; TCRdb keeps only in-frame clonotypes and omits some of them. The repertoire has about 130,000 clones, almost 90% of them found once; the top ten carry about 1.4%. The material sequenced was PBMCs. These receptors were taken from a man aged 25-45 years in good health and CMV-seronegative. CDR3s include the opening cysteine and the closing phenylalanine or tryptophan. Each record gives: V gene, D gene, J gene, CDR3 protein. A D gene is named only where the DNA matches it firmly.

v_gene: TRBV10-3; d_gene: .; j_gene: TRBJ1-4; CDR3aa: CAISPGRVPTTNEKLFF
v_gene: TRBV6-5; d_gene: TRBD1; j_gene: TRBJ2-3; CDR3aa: CASSYEGASTDTQYF
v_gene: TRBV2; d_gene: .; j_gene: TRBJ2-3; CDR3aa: CASIPGDLTDTQYF
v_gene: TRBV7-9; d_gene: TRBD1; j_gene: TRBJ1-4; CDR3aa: CASSLDRGREKLFF
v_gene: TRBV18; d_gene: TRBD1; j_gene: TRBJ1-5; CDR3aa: CASSPQGADQPQHF
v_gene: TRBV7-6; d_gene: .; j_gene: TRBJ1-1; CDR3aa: CASSLVGGMNTEAFF
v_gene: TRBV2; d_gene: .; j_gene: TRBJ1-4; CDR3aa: CASSEAGDGRKLFF
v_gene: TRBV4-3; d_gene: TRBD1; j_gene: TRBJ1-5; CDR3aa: CASSQGTGGDSNQPQHF
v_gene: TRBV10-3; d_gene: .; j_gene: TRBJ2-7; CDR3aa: CAISFSGGTYEQYF
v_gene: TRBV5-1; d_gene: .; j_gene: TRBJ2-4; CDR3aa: CASSPGDAKNIQYF
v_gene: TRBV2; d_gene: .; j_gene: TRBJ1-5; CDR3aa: CASRQGYSNQPQHF
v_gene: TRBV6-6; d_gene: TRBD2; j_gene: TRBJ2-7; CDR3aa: CASSYTSGSSSEQYF
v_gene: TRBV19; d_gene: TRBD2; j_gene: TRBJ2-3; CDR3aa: CASSMTGGRTDTQYF